This T cell receptor beta chain was identified in a study of cytomegalovirus exposure and HLA in healthy donors. Study-level information: In a previous analysis, 117 million unique TCR beta sequences were found from some 180 million T cells. Study results and caveats: HLA restriction was apparent for most CMV-associated TCR beta chains in a later analysis. Previous analysis showed most TCR beta V segments were productive about 90% or about 30% of the time.

The PCR employed 60 Vbeta primers together with 13 Jbeta primers. The protocol was immunoSEQ multiplex PCR, while the TCRdb copy is restricted to in-frame clones and leaves out a portion. The table has more than 150,000 clones, roughly 75% seen once; the top ten hold approximately 2%. Remarks on this clone: Antigen: not known.

The material sequenced was PBMCs. The clonotype was recovered from a woman under 40 in good health and CMV-seronegative.

The CDR3 nucleotides read TGTGCCAGCAGCGGGGCAGGGGACACTGAAGCTTTCTTT. It codes for CASSGAGDTEAFF. The rearrangement uses TRBV7-3 and TRBJ1-1; the D gene is possibly TRBD1 (6 bases). The CDR3 extends over 13 amino acids. With 5 bases removed from V and 3 bases from J, the gap between germline ends came to 10 bases. Germline V gene data show CDR1 as SGHTA and CDR2 as FQGTGA.